These T cell receptor beta chains were read from a single sample in a study of response to subunit inactivated influenza vaccine. TCRdb redid the calling of the RT-PCR reads with MiXCR, one entry per CDR3 protein. This sample has hundreds of thousands of distinct CDR3 sequences; 15% to 18% occur once, and the top ten carry approximately 10%. The sample in question was PBMCs from blood, obtained 11 to 12 days after vaccination. All receptors derive from a man in his forties or fifties who received an inactivated influenza vaccine. The CDR3 runs from the conserved cysteine through the conserved F or W. Fields, in order: clone size, J gene, D gene, V gene, CDR3 protein, CDR3 DNA. The D gene is left open where the match is weak. A row's size may be missing; if present it is once, few, many or a size class.

abundance: NA
j_gene: TRBJ2-4
d_gene: NA
v_gene: TRBV7-2
CDR3aa: CASSQHRAVAKNIQYF
CDR3nt: TGTGCCAGCAGCCAACACCGGGCAGTAGCCAAAAACATTCAGTACTTC

abundance: NA
j_gene: TRBJ2-7
d_gene: NA
v_gene: TRBV27
CDR3aa: CASSPSLGNYFEQYF
CDR3nt: TGTGCCAGCAGTCCATCCCTTGGGAACTACTTCGAGCAGTACTTC

abundance: few
j_gene: TRBJ1-1
d_gene: NA
v_gene: TRBV15
CDR3aa: CATSRSRDVAGTEAFF
CDR3nt: TGTGCCACCAGCAGGAGCCGGGATGTCGCGGGGACTGAAGCTTTCTTT

abundance: few
j_gene: TRBJ2-5
d_gene: NA
v_gene: TRBV11-1
CDR3aa: CASSRSTQETQYF
CDR3nt: TGTGCCAGCAGCCGCTCCACCCAAGAGACCCAGTACTTC

abundance: NA
j_gene: TRBJ2-1
d_gene: TRBD2
v_gene: TRBV4-2
CDR3aa: CASSQETGTSGWQEQFF
CDR3nt: TGTGCCAGCAGCCAGGAAACCGGGACTAGCGGTTGGCAGGAGCAGTTCTTC

abundance: few
j_gene: TRBJ1-5
d_gene: NA
v_gene: TRBV19
CDR3aa: CASSIDRGKGQPQHF
CDR3nt: TGTGCCAGTAGTATAGACAGGGGCAAGGGTCAGCCCCAGCATTTT

abundance: few
j_gene: TRBJ1-1
d_gene: NA
v_gene: TRBV6-5
CDR3aa: CASSYPGRWAEAFF
CDR3nt: TGTGCCAGCAGTTACCCGGGGCGGTGGGCTGAAGCTTTCTTT

abundance: NA
j_gene: TRBJ2-7
d_gene: TRBD1
v_gene: TRBV6-2/TRBV6-3
CDR3aa: CASSYSGGTGSYEQYF
CDR3nt: TGTGCCAGCAGTTACTCCGGAGGGACAGGGTCCTACGAGCAGTACTTC

abundance: NA
j_gene: TRBJ2-3
d_gene: TRBD2
v_gene: TRBV7-9
CDR3aa: CASTATSGRTDTQYF
CDR3nt: TGTGCCAGCACCGCGACTAGCGGGAGAACAGATACGCAGTATTTT

abundance: few
j_gene: TRBJ2-1
d_gene: TRBD2
v_gene: TRBV14
CDR3aa: CASSPLKGLAGEVEQFF
CDR3nt: TGTGCCAGCAGCCCCCTAAAGGGACTAGCGGGGGAAGTTGAGCAGTTCTTC

abundance: few
j_gene: TRBJ1-2
d_gene: NA
v_gene: TRBV29-1
CDR3aa: CSVVGRGHGYTF
CDR3nt: TGCAGCGTTGTGGGGAGAGGACATGGCTACACCTTC

abundance: NA
j_gene: TRBJ2-1
d_gene: TRBD1
v_gene: TRBV24-1
CDR3aa: CATSYLPGQGAKNEQFF
CDR3nt: TGTGCCACCAGTTATCTCCCGGGACAGGGGGCCAAGAATGAGCAGTTCTTC

abundance: NA
j_gene: TRBJ2-2
d_gene: TRBD1
v_gene: TRBV12-3/TRBV12-4
CDR3aa: CASRLGQYTGELFF
CDR3nt: TGTGCCAGCAGACTGGGACAGTACACCGGGGAGCTGTTTTTT

abundance: few
j_gene: TRBJ2-1
d_gene: TRBD2
v_gene: TRBV10-3
CDR3aa: CAISSGTSGVYNEQFF
CDR3nt: TGTGCCATCAGCTCCGGGACTAGCGGGGTTTACAATGAGCAGTTCTTC

abundance: few
j_gene: TRBJ2-7
d_gene: NA
v_gene: TRBV5-1
CDR3aa: CASSPLVGREQYF
CDR3nt: TGCGCCAGCAGCCCACTCGTGGGAAGGGAGCAGTACTTC

abundance: few
j_gene: TRBJ2-5
d_gene: NA
v_gene: TRBV20-1
CDR3aa: CSAGPGGAQTQYF
CDR3nt: TGCAGTGCTGGTCCCGGGGGCGCGCAGACCCAGTACTTC

abundance: NA
j_gene: TRBJ2-7
d_gene: NA
v_gene: TRBV5-1
CDR3aa: CASSLGAESSYEQYF
CDR3nt: TGCGCCAGCAGCTTGGGGGCGGAGAGCTCCTACGAGCAGTACTTC

abundance: NA
j_gene: TRBJ1-2
d_gene: TRBD1
v_gene: TRBV4-2
CDR3aa: CASSQDPPPDTGGAEGYTF
CDR3nt: TGTGCCAGCAGCCAAGATCCCCCTCCGGATACAGGGGGCGCGGAGGGCTACACCTTC

abundance: few
j_gene: TRBJ2-3
d_gene: TRBD2
v_gene: TRBV11-2
CDR3aa: CASRKPGQKRGASTDTQYF
CDR3nt: TGTGCCAGCAGAAAACCGGGACAGAAGCGGGGGGCGAGCACAGATACGCAGTATTTT

abundance: NA
j_gene: TRBJ2-7
d_gene: NA
v_gene: TRBV4-1
CDR3aa: CASSQDRIASSYEQYF
CDR3nt: TGCGCCAGCAGCCAAGATCGAATTGCGAGCTCCTACGAGCAGTACTTC

abundance: many
j_gene: TRBJ2-1
d_gene: TRBD1
v_gene: TRBV6-2/TRBV6-3
CDR3aa: CASSGDRGLHNEQFF
CDR3nt: TGTGCCAGCAGTGGGGACAGGGGGCTCCACAATGAGCAGTTCTTC

abundance: NA
j_gene: TRBJ2-7
d_gene: TRBD2
v_gene: TRBV7-9
CDR3aa: CASSWTTSVMSYEQYF
CDR3nt: TGTGCCAGCAGCTGGACAACTAGCGTTATGTCCTACGAGCAGTACTTC

abundance: many
j_gene: TRBJ2-4
d_gene: TRBD1
v_gene: TRBV20-1
CDR3aa: CSAYRDRGYIQYF
CDR3nt: TGCAGTGCCTACCGGGACAGGGGCTACATTCAGTACTTC

abundance: NA
j_gene: TRBJ2-3
d_gene: NA
v_gene: TRBV6-2/TRBV6-3
CDR3aa: CASRRPPRVRTDTQYF
CDR3nt: TGTGCCAGCAGACGACCTCCCCGGGTTCGCACAGATACGCAGTATTTT

abundance: few
j_gene: TRBJ2-3
d_gene: TRBD1
v_gene: TRBV13
CDR3aa: CASSSRQGDTQYF
CDR3nt: TGTGCCAGCAGCTCAAGACAGGGTGATACGCAGTATTTT

abundance: few
j_gene: TRBJ2-2
d_gene: NA
v_gene: TRBV5-6
CDR3aa: CASSLIADTGELFF
CDR3nt: TGTGCCAGCAGCTTGATCGCCGACACCGGGGAGCTGTTTTTT

abundance: few
j_gene: TRBJ2-4
d_gene: NA
v_gene: TRBV7-6
CDR3aa: CASSLAGRGGAKNIQYF
CDR3nt: TGTGCCAGCAGCTTAGCAGGCAGGGGGGGAGCCAAAAACATTCAGTACTTC

abundance: many
j_gene: TRBJ2-7
d_gene: TRBD2
v_gene: TRBV29-1
CDR3aa: CSVVSYGLAVTYEQYF
CDR3nt: TGCAGCGTTGTCTCCTACGGACTAGCGGTAACCTACGAGCAGTACTTC

abundance: few
j_gene: TRBJ1-3
d_gene: NA
v_gene: TRBV20-1
CDR3aa: CSARPSVSGNTIYF
CDR3nt: TGCAGTGCCAGACCGTCAGTCTCTGGAAACACCATATATTTT

abundance: NA
j_gene: TRBJ2-1
d_gene: TRBD2
v_gene: TRBV3-1
CDR3aa: CASSQGTAGVNEQFF
CDR3nt: TGTGCCAGCAGCCAAGGCACAGCGGGAGTGAATGAGCAGTTCTTC

abundance: few
j_gene: TRBJ1-2
d_gene: NA
v_gene: TRBV29-1
CDR3aa: CSVESGVYGYTF
CDR3nt: TGCAGCGTTGAGTCAGGGGTCTATGGCTACACCTTC

abundance: NA
j_gene: TRBJ2-7
d_gene: TRBD1
v_gene: TRBV20-1
CDR3aa: CSGDRGLTYEQYF
CDR3nt: TGCAGTGGGGACAGGGGATTGACCTACGAGCAGTACTTC

abundance: NA
j_gene: TRBJ2-1
d_gene: NA
v_gene: TRBV5-1
CDR3aa: CSSGPAESMGYNEQFF
CDR3nt: TGCTCCAGCGGCCCCGCTGAGAGCATGGGCTACAATGAGCAGTTCTTC

abundance: NA
j_gene: TRBJ2-7
d_gene: NA
v_gene: TRBV20-1
CDR3aa: CSASRVGQYEQYF
CDR3nt: TGCAGTGCTAGCCGGGTCGGGCAGTACGAGCAGTACTTC

abundance: NA
j_gene: TRBJ2-7
d_gene: NA
v_gene: TRBV4-3
CDR3aa: CASSQEGPGLSSYEQYF
CDR3nt: TGCGCCAGCAGCCAAGAGGGTCCGGGTTTAAGCTCCTACGAGCAGTACTTC

abundance: NA
j_gene: TRBJ2-7
d_gene: NA
v_gene: TRBV19
CDR3aa: CASSIVSGGRVDYEQYF
CDR3nt: TGTGCCAGTAGTATTGTGTCAGGCGGGCGTGTCGACTACGAGCAGTACTTC

abundance: few
j_gene: TRBJ2-7
d_gene: NA
v_gene: TRBV7-2
CDR3aa: CASSLVGLDPSYEQYF
CDR3nt: TGTGCCAGCAGCTTAGTGGGTCTTGACCCTTCCTACGAGCAGTACTTC

abundance: NA
j_gene: TRBJ2-7
d_gene: NA
v_gene: TRBV7-2
CDR3aa: CASSPRTDQYF
CDR3nt: TGTGCCAGCAGCCCACGGACAGACCAGTACTTC

abundance: NA
j_gene: TRBJ1-4
d_gene: NA
v_gene: TRBV20-1
CDR3aa: CSARDRTASREKLFF
CDR3nt: TGCAGTGCTAGAGATCGGACAGCCTCGAGAGAAAAACTGTTTTTT

abundance: many
j_gene: TRBJ2-3
d_gene: NA
v_gene: TRBV7-6
CDR3aa: CASQGASGTDTQYF
CDR3nt: TGTGCCTCCCAGGGAGCTAGCGGCACAGATACGCAGTATTTT

abundance: NA
j_gene: TRBJ2-3
d_gene: NA
v_gene: TRBV7-3
CDR3aa: CASSLTVKTDTQYF
CDR3nt: TGTGCCAGCAGCTTAACGGTTAAGACAGATACGCAGTATTTT

abundance: NA
j_gene: TRBJ2-2
d_gene: TRBD2
v_gene: TRBV11-2
CDR3aa: CASSLDWGGRTGELFF
CDR3nt: TGTGCCAGCAGCTTAGACTGGGGCGGGAGAACCGGGGAGCTGTTTTTT

abundance: many
j_gene: TRBJ2-1
d_gene: NA
v_gene: TRBV4-3
CDR3aa: CASSQDWGGEQFF
CDR3nt: TGCGCCAGCAGCCAAGATTGGGGTGGTGAGCAGTTCTTC

abundance: NA
j_gene: TRBJ1-5
d_gene: TRBD1
v_gene: TRBV20-1
CDR3aa: CSARGTGGDQPQHF
CDR3nt: TGCAGTGCTAGAGGGACAGGGGGCGATCAGCCCCAGCATTTT

abundance: few
j_gene: TRBJ2-7
d_gene: NA
v_gene: TRBV5-1
CDR3aa: CASSLENAYEQYF
CDR3nt: TGCGCCAGCAGCTTGGAAAATGCGTACGAGCAGTACTTC

abundance: NA
j_gene: TRBJ2-1
d_gene: NA
v_gene: TRBV15
CDR3aa: CATKLPGGDSYNEQFF
CDR3nt: TGTGCCACTAAACTACCGGGGGGCGACTCCTACAATGAGCAGTTCTTC

abundance: few
j_gene: TRBJ2-3
d_gene: TRBD1
v_gene: TRBV20-1
CDR3aa: CSAGRFRDRGRGDTQYF
CDR3nt: TGCAGTGCGGGTCGGTTTAGGGACAGGGGGCGCGGAGATACGCAGTATTTT

abundance: NA
j_gene: TRBJ1-5
d_gene: NA
v_gene: TRBV20-1
CDR3aa: CSARDPNYNQPQHF
CDR3nt: TGCAGTGCTAGAGACCCTAACTACAATCAGCCCCAGCATTTT

abundance: few
j_gene: TRBJ2-7
d_gene: TRBD1
v_gene: TRBV4-1
CDR3aa: CASSQDRDRGGYEQYF
CDR3nt: TGCGCCAGCAGCCAAGATCGGGACAGGGGAGGATACGAGCAGTACTTC